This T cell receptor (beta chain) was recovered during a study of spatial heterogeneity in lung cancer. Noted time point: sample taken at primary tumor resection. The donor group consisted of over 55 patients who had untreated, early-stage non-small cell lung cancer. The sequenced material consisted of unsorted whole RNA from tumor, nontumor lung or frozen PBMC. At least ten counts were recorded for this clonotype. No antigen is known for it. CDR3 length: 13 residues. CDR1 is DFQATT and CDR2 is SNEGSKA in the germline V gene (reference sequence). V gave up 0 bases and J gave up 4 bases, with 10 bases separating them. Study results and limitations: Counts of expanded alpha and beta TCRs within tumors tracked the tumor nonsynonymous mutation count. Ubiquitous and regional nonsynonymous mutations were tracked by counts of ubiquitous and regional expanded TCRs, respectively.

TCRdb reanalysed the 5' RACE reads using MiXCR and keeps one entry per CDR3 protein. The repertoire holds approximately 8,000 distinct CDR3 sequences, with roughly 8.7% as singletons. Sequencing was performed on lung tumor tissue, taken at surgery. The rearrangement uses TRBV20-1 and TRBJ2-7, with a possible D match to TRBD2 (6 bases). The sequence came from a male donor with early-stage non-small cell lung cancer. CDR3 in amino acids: CSARDPGVYEQYF. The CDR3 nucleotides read TGCAGTGCTAGAGACCCGGGGGTATACGAGCAGTACTTC.